Given below is one T cell receptor beta chain in context. Its antigen is still unknown. This sample is drawn from a study of CXCR3-negative and CXCR3-positive naive CD8 T cells. Study-wide points: Diversity ran similarly high across both naive subsets but far lower in memory CD8+ cells. TRB CDR3 hydrophobicity was greater in CXCR3-positive naive cells than in CXCR3-negative naive cells. Naive CXCR3-negative cells resembled naive CXCR3-positive cells in TRBV-TRBJ usage; memory cells differed.

There are 13 residues in the CDR3. 5' RACE with UMI labels generated the TRB cDNA libraries. Following a re-call of the 5' RACE reads, TCRdb has one entry per CDR3 protein and lacks DNA. The clone table shows approximately 65,000 distinct CDR3 sequences, with the ten largest holding 0.7% to 0.8%. The sequenced sample was naive CXCR3+ CD8+ T cells from blood. The sample's subset: CD45RO-CCR7+CD27+CD95- naive CD8+ T cells expressing CXCR3 (TNR3+). The receptor was derived from a human donor in good health. Some clones in this sample may be carry-over from other donors' samples. The chain joins TRBV12-3 or TRBV12-4 to TRBJ1-1; TCRdb calls TRBD1, which cannot be checked without DNA. CDR3 in amino acids: CASSLEGGTEAFF.